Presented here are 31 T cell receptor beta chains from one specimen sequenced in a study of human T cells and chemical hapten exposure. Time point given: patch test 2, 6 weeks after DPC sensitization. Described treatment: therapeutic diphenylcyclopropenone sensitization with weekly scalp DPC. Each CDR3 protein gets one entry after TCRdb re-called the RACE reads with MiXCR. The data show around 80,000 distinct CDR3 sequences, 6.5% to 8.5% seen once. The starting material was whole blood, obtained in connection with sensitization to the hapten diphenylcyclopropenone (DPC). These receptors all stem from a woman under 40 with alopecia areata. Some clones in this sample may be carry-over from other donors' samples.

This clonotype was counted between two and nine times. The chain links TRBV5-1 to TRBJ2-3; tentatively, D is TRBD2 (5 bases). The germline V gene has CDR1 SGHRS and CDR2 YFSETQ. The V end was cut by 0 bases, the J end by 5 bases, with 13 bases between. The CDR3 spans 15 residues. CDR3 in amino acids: CASSLGASGRDTQYF. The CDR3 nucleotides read TGCGCCAGCAGCTTGGGGGCAAGCGGACGAGATACGCAGTATTTT.

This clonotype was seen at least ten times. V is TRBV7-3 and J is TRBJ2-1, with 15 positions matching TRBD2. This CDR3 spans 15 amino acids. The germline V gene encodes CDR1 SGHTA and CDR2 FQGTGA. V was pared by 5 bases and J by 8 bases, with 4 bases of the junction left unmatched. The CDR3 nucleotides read TGTGCCAGCAGCCGGACTAGCGGGGGGGCCCATGAGCAGTTCTTC. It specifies CASSRTSGGAHEQFF.

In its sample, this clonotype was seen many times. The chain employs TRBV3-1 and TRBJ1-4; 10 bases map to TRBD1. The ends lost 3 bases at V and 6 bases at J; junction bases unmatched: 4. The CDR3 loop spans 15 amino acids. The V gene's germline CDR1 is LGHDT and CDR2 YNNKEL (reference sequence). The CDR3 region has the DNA TGTGCCAGCAGCCATACCGGGACAGGGGATGAAAAACTGTTTTTT. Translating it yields CASSHTGTGDEKLFF.

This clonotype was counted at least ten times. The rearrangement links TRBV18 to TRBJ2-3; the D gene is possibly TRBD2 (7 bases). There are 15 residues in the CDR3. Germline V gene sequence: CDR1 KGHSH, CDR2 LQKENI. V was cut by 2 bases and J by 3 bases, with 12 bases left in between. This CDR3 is CASSPNREGTDTQYF. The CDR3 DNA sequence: TGTGCCAGCTCACCAAACAGGGAGGGGACAGATACGCAGTATTTT. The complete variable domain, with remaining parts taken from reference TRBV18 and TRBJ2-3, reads NAGVMQNPRHLVRRRGQEARLRCSPMKGHSHVYWYRQLPEEGLKFMVYLQKENIIDESGMPKERFSAEFPKEGPSILRIQQVVRGDSAAYFCASSPNREGTDTQYFGPGTRLTVL.

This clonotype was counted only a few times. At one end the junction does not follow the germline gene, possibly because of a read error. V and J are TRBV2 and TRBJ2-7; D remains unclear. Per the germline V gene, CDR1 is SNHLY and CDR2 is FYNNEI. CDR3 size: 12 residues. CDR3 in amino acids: CASSDRYGRPIF. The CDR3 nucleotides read TGTGCCAGCAGTGATCGGTACGGACGTCCTATATTC.

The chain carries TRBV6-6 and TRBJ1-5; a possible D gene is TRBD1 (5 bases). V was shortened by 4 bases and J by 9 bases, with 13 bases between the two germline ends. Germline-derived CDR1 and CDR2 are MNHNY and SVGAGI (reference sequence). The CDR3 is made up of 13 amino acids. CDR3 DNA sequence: TGTGCCAGCAGTTCCAGGGCGAGTCTGCCCCAGCATTTT. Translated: CASSSRASLPQHF.

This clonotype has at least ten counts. The CDR3 here is CAIGTGMEQFF. CDR3 DNA: TGTGCCATCGGGACGGGGATGGAGCAGTTCTTC. V and J are TRBV10-3 and TRBJ2-1; D possibly matches TRBD1 or TRBD2 (5 bases each). V lost 8 bases and J lost 10, with 12 bases in between. The CDR3 totals 11 residues. Germline CDR1 ENHRY, CDR2 SYGVKD.

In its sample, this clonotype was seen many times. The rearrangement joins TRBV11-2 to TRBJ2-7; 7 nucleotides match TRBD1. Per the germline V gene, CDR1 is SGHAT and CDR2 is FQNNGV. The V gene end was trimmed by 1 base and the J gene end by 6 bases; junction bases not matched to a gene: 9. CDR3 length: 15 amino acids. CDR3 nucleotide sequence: TGTGCCAGCAGCTTAGTCGGCGGCACAGGGGCCGAGCAGTACTTC. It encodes CASSLVGGTGAEQYF.

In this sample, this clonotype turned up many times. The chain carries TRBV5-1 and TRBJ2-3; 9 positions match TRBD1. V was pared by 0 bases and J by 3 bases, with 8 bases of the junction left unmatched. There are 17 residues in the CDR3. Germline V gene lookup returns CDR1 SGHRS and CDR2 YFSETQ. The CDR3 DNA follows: TGCGCCAGCAGCTTGGGGTCGACAGGGGGTATGACAGATACGCAGTATTTT. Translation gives CASSLGSTGGMTDTQYF.

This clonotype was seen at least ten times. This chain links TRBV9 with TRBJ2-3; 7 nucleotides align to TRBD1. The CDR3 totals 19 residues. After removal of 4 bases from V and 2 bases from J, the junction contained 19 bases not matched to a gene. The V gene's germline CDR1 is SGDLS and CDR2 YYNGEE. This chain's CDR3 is CASSPRGTAPWDITDTQYF. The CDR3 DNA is TGTGCCAGCAGCCCCCGTGGGACAGCCCCATGGGATATCACAGATACGCAGTATTTT.

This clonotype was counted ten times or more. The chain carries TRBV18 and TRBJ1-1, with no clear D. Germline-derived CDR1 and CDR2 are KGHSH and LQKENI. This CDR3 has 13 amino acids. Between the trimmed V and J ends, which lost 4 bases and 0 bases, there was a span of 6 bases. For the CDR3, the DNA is TGTGCCAGCTCACAGGGCTTGAACACTGAAGCTTTCTTT. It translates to CASSQGLNTEAFF. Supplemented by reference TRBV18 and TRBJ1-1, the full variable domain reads NAGVMQNPRHLVRRRGQEARLRCSPMKGHSHVYWYRQLPEEGLKFMVYLQKENIIDESGMPKERFSAEFPKEGPSILRIQQVVRGDSAAYFCASSQGLNTEAFFGQGTRLTVV.

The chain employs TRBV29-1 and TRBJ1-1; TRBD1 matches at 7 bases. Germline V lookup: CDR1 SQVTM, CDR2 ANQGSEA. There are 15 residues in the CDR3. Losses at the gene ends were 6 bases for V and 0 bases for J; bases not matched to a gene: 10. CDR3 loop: CSVGDSRLLNTEAFF. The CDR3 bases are TGCAGCGTGGGGGACAGCAGACTCCTGAACACTGAAGCTTTCTTT.

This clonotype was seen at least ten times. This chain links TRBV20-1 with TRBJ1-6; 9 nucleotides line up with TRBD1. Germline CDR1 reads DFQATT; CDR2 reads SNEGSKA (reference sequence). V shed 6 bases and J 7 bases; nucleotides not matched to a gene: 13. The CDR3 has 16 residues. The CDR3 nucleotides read TGCAGTGCCCTGATAGTGGGACAGGGACGAAATTCACCCCTCCACTTT. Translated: CSALIVGQGRNSPLHF.

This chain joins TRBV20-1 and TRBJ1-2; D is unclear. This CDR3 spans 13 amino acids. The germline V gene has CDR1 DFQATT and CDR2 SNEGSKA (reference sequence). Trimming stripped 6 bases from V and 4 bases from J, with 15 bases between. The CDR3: CSATPPDTYGYTF. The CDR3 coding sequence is TGCAGTGCCACGCCCCCAGATACCTATGGCTACACCTTC.

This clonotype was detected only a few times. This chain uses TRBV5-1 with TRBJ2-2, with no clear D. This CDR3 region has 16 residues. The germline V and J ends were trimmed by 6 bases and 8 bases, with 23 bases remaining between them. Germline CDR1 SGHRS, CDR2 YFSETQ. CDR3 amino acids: CASTNRAKVKRGELFF. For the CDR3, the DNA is TGCGCCAGCACCAACCGGGCCAAGGTTAAACGGGGGGAGCTGTTTTTT.

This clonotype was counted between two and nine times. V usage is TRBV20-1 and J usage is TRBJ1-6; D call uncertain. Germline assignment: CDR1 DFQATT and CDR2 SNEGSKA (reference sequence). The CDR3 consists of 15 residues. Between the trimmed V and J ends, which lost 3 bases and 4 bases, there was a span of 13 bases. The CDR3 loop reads CSARADGPYNSPLHF. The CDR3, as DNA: TGCAGTGCTAGGGCGGACGGCCCTTATAATTCACCCCTCCACTTT.

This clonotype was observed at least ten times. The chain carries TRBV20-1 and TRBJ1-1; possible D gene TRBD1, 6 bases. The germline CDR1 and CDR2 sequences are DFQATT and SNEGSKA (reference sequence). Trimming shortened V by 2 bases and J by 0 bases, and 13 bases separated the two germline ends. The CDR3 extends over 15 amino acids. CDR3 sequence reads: CSARPFRGVNTEAFF. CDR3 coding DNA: TGCAGTGCTAGACCATTCAGGGGTGTGAACACTGAAGCTTTCTTT.

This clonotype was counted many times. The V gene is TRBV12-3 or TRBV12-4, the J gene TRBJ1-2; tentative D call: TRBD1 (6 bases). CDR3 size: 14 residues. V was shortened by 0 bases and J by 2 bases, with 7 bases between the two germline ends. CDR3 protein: CASSLAQGNYGYTF. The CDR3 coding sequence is TGTGCCAGCAGTTTAGCCCAGGGGAACTATGGCTACACCTTC.

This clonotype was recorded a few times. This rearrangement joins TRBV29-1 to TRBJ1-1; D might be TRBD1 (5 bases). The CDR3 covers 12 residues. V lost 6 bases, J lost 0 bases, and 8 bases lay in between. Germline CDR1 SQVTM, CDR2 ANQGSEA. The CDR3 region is CSVGEMNTEAFF. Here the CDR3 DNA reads TGCAGCGTGGGGGAAATGAACACTGAAGCTTTCTTT. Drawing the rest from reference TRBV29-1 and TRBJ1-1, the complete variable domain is SAVISQKPSRDICQRGTSLTIQCQVDSQVTMMFWYRQQPGQSLTLIATANQGSEATYESGFVIDKFPISRPNLTFSTLTVSNMSPEDSSIYLCSVGEMNTEAFFGQGTRLTVV.

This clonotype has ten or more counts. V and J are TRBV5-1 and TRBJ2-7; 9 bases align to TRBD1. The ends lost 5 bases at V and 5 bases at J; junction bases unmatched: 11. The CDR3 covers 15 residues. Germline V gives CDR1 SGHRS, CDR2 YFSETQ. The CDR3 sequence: CASSPLDRGTNEQYF. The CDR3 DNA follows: TGCGCCAGCAGTCCCCTGGACAGGGGCACGAACGAGCAGTACTTC.

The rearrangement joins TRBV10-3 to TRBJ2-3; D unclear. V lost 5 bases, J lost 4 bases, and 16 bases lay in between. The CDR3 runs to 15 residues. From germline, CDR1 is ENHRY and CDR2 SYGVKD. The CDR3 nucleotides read TGTGCCATCAGTTATCGAGCAGATCAGGCAGATACGCAGTATTTT. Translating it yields CAISYRADQADTQYF.

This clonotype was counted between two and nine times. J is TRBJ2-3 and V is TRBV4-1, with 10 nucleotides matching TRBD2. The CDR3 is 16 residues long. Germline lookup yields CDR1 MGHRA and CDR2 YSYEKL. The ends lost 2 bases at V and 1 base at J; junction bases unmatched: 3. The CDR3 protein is CASSQLAGERTDTQYF. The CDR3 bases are TGCGCCAGCAGCCAACTAGCGGGGGAGCGCACAGATACGCAGTATTTT.

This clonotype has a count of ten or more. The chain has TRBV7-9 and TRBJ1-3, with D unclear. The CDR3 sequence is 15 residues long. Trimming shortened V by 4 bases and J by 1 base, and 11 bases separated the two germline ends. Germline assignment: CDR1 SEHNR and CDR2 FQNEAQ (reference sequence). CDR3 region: CASSSASDSGNTIYF. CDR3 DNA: TGTGCCAGCAGCTCCGCCAGCGATTCTGGAAACACCATATATTTT.

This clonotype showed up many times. The CDR3, as DNA: TGCGCCAGCAGCCCGGGGTTGGCTGGACGGGCCACCCAGTACTTC. Amino acid sequence: CASSPGLAGRATQYF. The rearrangement joins TRBV5-1 to TRBJ2-5; D might be TRBD2 (5 bases). The V end was cut by 4 bases, the J end by 8 bases, with 21 bases between. The CDR3 is 15 amino acids. The germline gives CDR1 SGHRS, CDR2 YFSETQ.

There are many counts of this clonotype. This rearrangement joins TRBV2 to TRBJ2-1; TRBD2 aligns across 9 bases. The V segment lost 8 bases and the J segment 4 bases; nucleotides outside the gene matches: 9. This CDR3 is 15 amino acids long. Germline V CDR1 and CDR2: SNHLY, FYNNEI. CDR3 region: CASYPRSGGYNEQFF. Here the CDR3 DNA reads TGTGCCAGCTATCCTCGCAGCGGGGGGTACAATGAGCAGTTCTTC.

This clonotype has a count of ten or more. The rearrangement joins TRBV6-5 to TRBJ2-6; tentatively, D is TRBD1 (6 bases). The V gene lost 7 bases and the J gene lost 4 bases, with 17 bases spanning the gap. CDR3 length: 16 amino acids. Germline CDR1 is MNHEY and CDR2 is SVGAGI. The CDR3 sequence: CASTSAGAAGANVLTF. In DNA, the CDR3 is TGTGCCAGCACCTCGGCAGGGGCTGCGGGGGCCAACGTCCTGACTTTC.

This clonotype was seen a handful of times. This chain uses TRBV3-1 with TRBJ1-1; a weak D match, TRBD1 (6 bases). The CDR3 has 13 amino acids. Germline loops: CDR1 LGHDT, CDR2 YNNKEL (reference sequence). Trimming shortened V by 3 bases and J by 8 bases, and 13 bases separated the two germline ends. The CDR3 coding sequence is TGTGCCAGCAGCCATACTCCGGACAGAGAAGCTTTCTTT. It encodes CASSHTPDREAFF.

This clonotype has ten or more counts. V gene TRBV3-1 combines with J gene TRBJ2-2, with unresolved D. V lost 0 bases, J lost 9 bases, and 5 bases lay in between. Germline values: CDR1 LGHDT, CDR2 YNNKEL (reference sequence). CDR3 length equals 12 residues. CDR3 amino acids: CASSQESRELFF. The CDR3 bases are TGTGCCAGCAGCCAAGAATCCAGGGAGCTGTTTTTT.

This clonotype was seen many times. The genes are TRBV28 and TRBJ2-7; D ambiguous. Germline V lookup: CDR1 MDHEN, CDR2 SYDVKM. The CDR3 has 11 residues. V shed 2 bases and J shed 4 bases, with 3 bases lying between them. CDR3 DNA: TGTGCCAGCAGTTTACTGTACGAGCAGTACTTC. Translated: CASSLLYEQYF.

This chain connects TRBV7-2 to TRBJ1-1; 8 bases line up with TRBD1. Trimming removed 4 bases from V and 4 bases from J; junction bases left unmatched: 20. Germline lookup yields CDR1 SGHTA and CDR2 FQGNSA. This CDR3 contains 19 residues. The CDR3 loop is CASSYYFPSNRGGGTEAFF. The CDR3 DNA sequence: TGTGCCAGCAGCTATTACTTTCCCTCGAACAGGGGGGGGGGCACTGAAGCTTTCTTT.

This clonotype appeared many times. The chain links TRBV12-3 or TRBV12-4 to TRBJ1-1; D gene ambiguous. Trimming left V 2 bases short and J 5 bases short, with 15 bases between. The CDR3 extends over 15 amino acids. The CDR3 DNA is TGTGCCAGCAGTTTATTAGTTTGGTATCGTACTGAAGCTTTCTTT. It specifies CASSLLVWYRTEAFF.